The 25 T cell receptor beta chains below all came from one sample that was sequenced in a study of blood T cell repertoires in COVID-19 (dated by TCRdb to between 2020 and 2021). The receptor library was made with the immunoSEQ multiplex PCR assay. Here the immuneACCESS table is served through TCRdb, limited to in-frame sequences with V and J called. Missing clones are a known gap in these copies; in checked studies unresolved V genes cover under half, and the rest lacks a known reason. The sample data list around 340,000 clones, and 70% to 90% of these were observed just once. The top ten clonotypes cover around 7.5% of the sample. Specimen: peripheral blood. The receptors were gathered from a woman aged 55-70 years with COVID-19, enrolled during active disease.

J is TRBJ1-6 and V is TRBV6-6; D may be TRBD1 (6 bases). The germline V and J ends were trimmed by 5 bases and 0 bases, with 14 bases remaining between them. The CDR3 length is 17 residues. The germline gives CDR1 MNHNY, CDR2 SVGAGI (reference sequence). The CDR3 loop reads CASSQTGASSYNSPLHF. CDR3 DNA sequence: TGTGCCAGCAGTCAGACAGGAGCAAGCTCCTATAATTCACCCCTCCACTTT.

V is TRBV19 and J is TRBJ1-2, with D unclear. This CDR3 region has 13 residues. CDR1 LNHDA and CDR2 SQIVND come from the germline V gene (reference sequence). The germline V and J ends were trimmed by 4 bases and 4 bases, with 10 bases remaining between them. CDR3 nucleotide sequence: TGTGCCAGTAGTAATACAGTAGTCTATGGCTACACCTTC. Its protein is CASSNTVVYGYTF.

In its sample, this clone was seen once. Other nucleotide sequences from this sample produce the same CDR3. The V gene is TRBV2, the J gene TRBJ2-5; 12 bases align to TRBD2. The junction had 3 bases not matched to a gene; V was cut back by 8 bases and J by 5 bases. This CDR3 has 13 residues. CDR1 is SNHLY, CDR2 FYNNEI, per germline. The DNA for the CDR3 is TGTGCCAGCTCAGGACTAGCGGGGGAGACCCAGTACTTC. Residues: CASSGLAGETQYF.

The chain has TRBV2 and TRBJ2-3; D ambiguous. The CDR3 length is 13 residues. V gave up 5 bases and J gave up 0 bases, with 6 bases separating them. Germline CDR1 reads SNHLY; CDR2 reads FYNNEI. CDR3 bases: TGTGCCAGCAGTTTTTCAAGCACAGATACGCAGTATTTT. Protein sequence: CASSFSSTDTQYF.

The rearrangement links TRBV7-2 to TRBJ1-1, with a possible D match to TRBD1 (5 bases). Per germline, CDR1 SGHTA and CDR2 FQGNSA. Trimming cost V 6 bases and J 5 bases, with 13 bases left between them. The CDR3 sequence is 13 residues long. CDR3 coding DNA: TGTGCCAGCAGGCGGACGGGGGGGACTGAAGCTTTCTTT. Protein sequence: CASRRTGGTEAFF.

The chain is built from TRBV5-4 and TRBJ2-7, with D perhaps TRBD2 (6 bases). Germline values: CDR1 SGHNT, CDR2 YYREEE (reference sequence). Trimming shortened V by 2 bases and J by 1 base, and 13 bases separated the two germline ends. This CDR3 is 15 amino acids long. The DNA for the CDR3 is TGTGCCAGCAGCTTAGGAGTGGGGGGTTCCTACGAGCAGTACTTC. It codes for CASSLGVGGSYEQYF.

The CDR3 spells CASSLRVGNTIYF. CDR3 coding DNA: TGTGCCAGCAGTTTGAGGGTTGGAAACACCATATATTTT. The rearrangement links TRBV12-3 or TRBV12-4 to TRBJ1-3; D gene unclear. The CDR3 has 13 amino acids. Trimming removed 3 bases from V and 3 bases from J, with 6 bases in between.

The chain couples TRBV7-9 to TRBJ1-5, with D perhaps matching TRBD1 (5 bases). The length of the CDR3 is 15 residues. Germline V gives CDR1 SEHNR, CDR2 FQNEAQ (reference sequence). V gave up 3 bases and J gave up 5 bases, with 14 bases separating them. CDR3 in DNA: TGTGCCAGCAGCTTTACGGGGGGGATGGATCAGCCCCAGCATTTT. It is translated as CASSFTGGMDQPQHF.

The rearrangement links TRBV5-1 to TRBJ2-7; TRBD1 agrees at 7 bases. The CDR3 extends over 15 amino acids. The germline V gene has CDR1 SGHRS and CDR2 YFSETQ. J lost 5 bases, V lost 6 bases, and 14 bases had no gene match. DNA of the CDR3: TGCGCCAGCACTTCGAGGGGGCAAGGGACCCACGAGCAGTACTTC. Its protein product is CASTSRGQGTHEQYF.

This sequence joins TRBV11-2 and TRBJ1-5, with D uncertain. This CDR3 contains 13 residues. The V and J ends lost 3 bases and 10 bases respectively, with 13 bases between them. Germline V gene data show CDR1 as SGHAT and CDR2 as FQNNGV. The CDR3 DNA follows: TGTGCCAGCAGCTTTGGCTTGGCCCAACCCCAGCATTTT. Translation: CASSFGLAQPQHF.

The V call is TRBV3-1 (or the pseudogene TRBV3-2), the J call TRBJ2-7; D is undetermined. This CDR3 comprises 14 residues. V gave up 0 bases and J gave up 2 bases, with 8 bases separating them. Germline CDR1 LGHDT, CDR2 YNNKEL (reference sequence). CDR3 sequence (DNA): TGTGCCAGCAGCCAAGAGGGCAGGACCTACGAGCAGTACTTC. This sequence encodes CASSQEGRTYEQYF.

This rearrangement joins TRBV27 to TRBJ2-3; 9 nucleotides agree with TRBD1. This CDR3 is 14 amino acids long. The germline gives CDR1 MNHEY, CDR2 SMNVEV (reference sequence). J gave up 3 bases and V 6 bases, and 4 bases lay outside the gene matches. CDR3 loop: CASSRDRVTDTQYF. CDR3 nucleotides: TGTGCCAGCAGCCGGGACAGGGTTACAGATACGCAGTATTTT.

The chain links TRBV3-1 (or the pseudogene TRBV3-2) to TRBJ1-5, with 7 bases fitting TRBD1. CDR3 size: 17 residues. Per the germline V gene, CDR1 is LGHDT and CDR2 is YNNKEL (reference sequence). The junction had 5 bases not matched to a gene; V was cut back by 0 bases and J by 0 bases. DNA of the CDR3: TGTGCCAGCAGCCAAGAGTGGGGACAGCCTAGCAATCAGCCCCAGCATTTT. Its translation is CASSQEWGQPSNQPQHF.

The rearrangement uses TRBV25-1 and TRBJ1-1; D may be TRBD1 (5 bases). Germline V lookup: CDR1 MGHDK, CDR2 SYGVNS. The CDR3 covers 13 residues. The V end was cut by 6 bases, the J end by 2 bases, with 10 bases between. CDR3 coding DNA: TGTGCCAGCAGATCCCAGGGTAACACTGAAGCTTTCTTT. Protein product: CASRSQGNTEAFF. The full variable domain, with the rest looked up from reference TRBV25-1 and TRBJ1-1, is EADIYQTPRYLVIGTGKKITLECSQTMGHDKMYWYQQDPGMELHLIHYSYGVNSTEKGDLSSESTVSRIRTEHFPLTLESARPSHTSQYLCASRSQGNTEAFFGQGTRLTVV.

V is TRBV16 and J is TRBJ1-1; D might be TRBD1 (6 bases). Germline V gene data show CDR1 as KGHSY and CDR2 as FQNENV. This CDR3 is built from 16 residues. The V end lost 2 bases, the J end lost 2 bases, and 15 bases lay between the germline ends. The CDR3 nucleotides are TGTGCCAGCAGCCAAACAGGGCGAGGGAGTAACACTGAAGCTTTCTTT. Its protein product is CASSQTGRGSNTEAFF. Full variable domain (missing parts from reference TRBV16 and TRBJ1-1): GEEVAQTPKHLVRGEGQKAKLYCAPIKGHSYVFWYQQVLKNEFKFLISFQNENVFDETGMPKERFSAKCLPNSPCSLEIQATKLEDSAVYFCASSQTGRGSNTEAFFGQGTRLTVV.

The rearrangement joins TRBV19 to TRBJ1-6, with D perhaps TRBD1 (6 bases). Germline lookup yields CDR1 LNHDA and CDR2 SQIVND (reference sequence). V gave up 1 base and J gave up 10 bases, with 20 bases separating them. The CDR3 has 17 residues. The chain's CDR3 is CASSIASTGLLNSPLHF. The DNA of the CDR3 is TGTGCCAGTAGTATAGCCTCAACAGGGTTGCTTAACTCACCCCTCCACTTT.

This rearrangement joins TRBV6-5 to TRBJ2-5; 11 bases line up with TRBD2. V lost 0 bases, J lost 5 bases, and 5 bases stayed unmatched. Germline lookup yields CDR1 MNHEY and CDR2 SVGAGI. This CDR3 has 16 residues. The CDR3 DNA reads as TGTGCCAGCAGTTACTCGAGTTCTAGCGGGGGGGAGACCCAGTACTTC. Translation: CASSYSSSSGGETQYF.

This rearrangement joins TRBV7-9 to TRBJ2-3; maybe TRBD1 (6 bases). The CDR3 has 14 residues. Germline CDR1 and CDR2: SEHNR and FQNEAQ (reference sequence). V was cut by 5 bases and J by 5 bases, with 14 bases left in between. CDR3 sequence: CASSQGTSRDTQYF. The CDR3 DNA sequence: TGTGCCAGCAGCCAGGGGACAAGTAGAGATACGCAGTATTTT. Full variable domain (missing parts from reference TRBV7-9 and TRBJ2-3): DTGVSQNPRHKITKRGQNVTFRCDPISEHNRLYWYRQTLGQGPEFLTYFQNEAQLEKSRLLSDRFSAERPKGSFSTLEIQRTEQGDSAMYLCASSQGTSRDTQYFGPGTRLTVL.

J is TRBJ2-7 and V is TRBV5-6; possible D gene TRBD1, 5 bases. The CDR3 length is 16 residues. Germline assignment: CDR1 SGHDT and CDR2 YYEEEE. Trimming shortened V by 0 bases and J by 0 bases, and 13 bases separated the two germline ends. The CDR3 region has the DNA TGTGCCAGCAGCTTGGGCTTGTCAGGGAACTCCTACGAGCAGTACTTC. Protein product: CASSLGLSGNSYEQYF.

The CDR3 loop is CAISEATSGGYEQYF. The CDR3 DNA reads TGTGCCATCAGTGAGGCGACTAGCGGGGGGTACGAGCAGTACTTC. J is TRBJ2-7 and V is TRBV10-3; 13 bases line up with TRBD2. V gave up 2 bases and J gave up 4 bases; unmatched junction bases: 2. CDR3 size: 15 residues. The germline V gene encodes CDR1 ENHRY and CDR2 SYGVKD.

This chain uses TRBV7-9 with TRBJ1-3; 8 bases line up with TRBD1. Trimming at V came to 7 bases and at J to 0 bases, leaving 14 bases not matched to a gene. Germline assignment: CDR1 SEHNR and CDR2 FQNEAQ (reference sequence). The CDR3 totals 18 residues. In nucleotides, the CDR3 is TGTGCCAGCATCACCCAGCCCGGACAGGGATTCTCTGGAAACACCATATATTTT. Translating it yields CASITQPGQGFSGNTIYF. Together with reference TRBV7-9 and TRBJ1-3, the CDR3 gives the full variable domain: DTGVSQNPRHKITKRGQNVTFRCDPISEHNRLYWYRQTLGQGPEFLTYFQNEAQLEKSRLLSDRFSAERPKGSFSTLEIQRTEQGDSAMYLCASITQPGQGFSGNTIYFGEGSWLTVV.

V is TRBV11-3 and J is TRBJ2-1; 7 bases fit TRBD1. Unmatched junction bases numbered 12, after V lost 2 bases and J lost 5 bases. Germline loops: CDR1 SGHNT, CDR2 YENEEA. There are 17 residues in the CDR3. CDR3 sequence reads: CASSLFYGSGGNNEQFF. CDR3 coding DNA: TGTGCCAGCAGCTTATTTTACGGGTCAGGGGGAAACAATGAGCAGTTCTTC.

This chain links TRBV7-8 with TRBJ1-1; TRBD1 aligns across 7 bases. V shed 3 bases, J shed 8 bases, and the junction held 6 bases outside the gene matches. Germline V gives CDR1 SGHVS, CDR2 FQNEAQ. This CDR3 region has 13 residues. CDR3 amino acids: CASSFGAGGEAFF. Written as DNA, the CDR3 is TGTGCCAGCAGCTTTGGGGCAGGGGGGGAAGCTTTCTTT.

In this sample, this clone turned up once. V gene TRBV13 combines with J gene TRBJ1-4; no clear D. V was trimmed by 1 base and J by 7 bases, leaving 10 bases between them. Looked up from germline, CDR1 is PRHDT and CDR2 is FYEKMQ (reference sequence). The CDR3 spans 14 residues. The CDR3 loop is CASSLVGGPEKLFF. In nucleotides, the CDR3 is TGTGCCAGCAGCTTAGTAGGCGGTCCTGAAAAACTGTTTTTT.

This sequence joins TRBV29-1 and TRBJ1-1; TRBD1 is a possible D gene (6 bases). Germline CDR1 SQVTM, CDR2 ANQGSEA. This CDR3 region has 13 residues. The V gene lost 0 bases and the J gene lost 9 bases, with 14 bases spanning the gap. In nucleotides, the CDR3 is TGCAGCGTTGAAGACCGCAGGCAGGGGAAAGCTTTCTTT. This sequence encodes CSVEDRRQGKAFF.